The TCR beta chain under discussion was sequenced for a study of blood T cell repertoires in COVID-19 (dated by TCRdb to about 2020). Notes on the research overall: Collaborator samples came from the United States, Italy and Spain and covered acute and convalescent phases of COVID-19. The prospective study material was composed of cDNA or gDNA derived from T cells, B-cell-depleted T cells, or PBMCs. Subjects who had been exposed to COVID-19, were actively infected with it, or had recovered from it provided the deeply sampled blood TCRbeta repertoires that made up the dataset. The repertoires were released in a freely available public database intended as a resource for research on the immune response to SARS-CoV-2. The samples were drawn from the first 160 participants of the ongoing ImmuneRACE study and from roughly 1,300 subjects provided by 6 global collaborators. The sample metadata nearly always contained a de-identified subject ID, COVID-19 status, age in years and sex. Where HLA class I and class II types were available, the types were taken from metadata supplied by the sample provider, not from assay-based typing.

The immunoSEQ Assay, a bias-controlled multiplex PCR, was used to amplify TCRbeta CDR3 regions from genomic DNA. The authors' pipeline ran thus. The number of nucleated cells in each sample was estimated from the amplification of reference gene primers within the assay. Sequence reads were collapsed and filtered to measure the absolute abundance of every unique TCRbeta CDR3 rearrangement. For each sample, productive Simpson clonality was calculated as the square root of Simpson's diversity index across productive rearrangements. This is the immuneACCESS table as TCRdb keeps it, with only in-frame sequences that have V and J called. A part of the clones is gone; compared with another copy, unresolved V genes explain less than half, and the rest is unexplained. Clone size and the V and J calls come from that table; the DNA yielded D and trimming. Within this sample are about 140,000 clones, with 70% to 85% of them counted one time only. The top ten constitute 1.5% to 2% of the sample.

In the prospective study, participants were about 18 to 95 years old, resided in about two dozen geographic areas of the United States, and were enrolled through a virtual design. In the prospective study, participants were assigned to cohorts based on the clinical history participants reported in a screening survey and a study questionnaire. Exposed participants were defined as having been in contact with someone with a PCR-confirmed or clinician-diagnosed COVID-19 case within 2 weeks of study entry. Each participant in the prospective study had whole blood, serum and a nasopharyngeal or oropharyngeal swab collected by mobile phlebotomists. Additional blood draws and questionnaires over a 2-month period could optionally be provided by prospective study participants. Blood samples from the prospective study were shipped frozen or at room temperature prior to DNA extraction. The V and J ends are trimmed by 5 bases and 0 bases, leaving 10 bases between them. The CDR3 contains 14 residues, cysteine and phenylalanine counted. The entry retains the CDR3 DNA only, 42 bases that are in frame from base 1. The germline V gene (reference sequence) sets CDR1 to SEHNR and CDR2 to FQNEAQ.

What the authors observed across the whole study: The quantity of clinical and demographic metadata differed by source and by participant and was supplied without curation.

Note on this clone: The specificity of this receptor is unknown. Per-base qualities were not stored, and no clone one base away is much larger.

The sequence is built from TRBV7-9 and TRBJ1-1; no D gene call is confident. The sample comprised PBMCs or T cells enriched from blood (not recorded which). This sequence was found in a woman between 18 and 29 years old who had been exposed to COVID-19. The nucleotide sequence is TGTGCCAGCAGCCCGTCTCAGGTGAACACTGAAGCTTTCTTT. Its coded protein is CASSPSQVNTEAFF.